This is a list of T cell receptor beta chains from one sample in a study of blood T cells in healthy people across ages. TCRdb redid the calling of the 5' RACE reads with MiXCR, one entry per CDR3 protein. The data contain around 1,700,000 distinct CDR3 sequences, 28% of them singletons. Sequenced material: blood. The receptor source for this set is a young woman in good health. Both conserved end residues are part of each CDR3. Fields, in order: clone size, V gene, D gene, J gene, CDR3 protein, CDR3 DNA. The D gene is left open where the match is weak. A row's size may be missing; if present it is once, few, many or a size class.

clone_size: .; v_call: TRBV29-1; d_call: TRBD2; j_call: TRBJ2-5; cdr3_aa: CSVGGLAGEETQYF; cdr3_nt: TGCAGCGTTGGCGGGTTAGCGGGGGAGGAGACCCAGTACTTC
clone_size: many; v_call: TRBV6-5; d_call: .; j_call: TRBJ1-2; cdr3_aa: CATAPRDLTSYGYTF; cdr3_nt: TGTGCCACCGCCCCCAGGGACCTAACCTCCTATGGCTACACCTTC
clone_size: few; v_call: TRBV6-5; d_call: TRBD1; j_call: TRBJ2-3; cdr3_aa: CASSTGQGEDTQYF; cdr3_nt: TGTGCCAGCAGTACGGGACAGGGTGAAGATACGCAGTATTTT
clone_size: .; v_call: TRBV5-5; d_call: TRBD1; j_call: TRBJ2-6; cdr3_aa: CASSMGQGASGANVLTF; cdr3_nt: TGTGCCAGCAGCATGGGACAGGGGGCTTCCGGGGCCAACGTCCTGACTTTC
clone_size: few; v_call: TRBV7-2; d_call: TRBD2; j_call: TRBJ2-7; cdr3_aa: CASSLSGTSGSPYEQYF; cdr3_nt: TGTGCCAGCAGCTTATCCGGGACTAGCGGGTCTCCCTACGAGCAGTACTTC
clone_size: .; v_call: TRBV9; d_call: TRBD2; j_call: TRBJ2-2; cdr3_aa: CASSVLAGGIGELFF; cdr3_nt: TGTGCCAGCAGCGTACTAGCGGGAGGTATCGGGGAGCTGTTTTTT
clone_size: .; v_call: TRBV20-1; d_call: .; j_call: TRBJ2-6; cdr3_aa: CSASSGAVPSGANVLTF; cdr3_nt: TGCAGTGCTAGCTCCGGGGCAGTTCCCTCTGGGGCCAACGTCCTGACTTTC
clone_size: few; v_call: TRBV29-1; d_call: .; j_call: TRBJ2-1; cdr3_aa: CSVRAYSAEQFF; cdr3_nt: TGCAGCGTGCGGGCCTACTCCGCTGAGCAGTTCTTC
clone_size: few; v_call: TRBV4-1; d_call: .; j_call: TRBJ1-4; cdr3_aa: CASGQSPTNEKLFF; cdr3_nt: TGCGCCAGCGGCCAAAGCCCAACTAATGAAAAACTGTTTTTT
clone_size: .; v_call: TRBV5-1; d_call: .; j_call: TRBJ2-6; cdr3_aa: CASSVGHETGANVLTF; cdr3_nt: TGCGCCAGCAGCGTGGGACATGAAACTGGGGCCAACGTCCTGACTTTC
clone_size: .; v_call: TRBV5-5; d_call: .; j_call: TRBJ1-2; cdr3_aa: CASSPLVNYGYTF; cdr3_nt: TGTGCCAGCAGCCCGCTAGTTAACTATGGCTACACCTTC
clone_size: .; v_call: TRBV4-1; d_call: .; j_call: TRBJ1-4; cdr3_aa: CASSQERGQKDEKLFF; cdr3_nt: TGCGCCAGCAGCCAAGAACGGGGGCAGAAGGACGAAAAACTGTTTTTT
clone_size: few; v_call: TRBV12-3/TRBV12-4; d_call: .; j_call: TRBJ2-7; cdr3_aa: CASTPQGPSYEQYF; cdr3_nt: TGTGCCAGCACCCCTCAGGGGCCTTCCTACGAGCAGTACTTC
clone_size: few; v_call: TRBV12-3/TRBV12-4; d_call: .; j_call: TRBJ1-4; cdr3_aa: CASRRQRATNEKLFF; cdr3_nt: TGTGCCAGCAGGCGACAGCGAGCAACTAATGAAAAACTGTTTTTT
clone_size: .; v_call: TRBV5-1; d_call: .; j_call: TRBJ1-1; cdr3_aa: CASSQSVGIGTEAFF; cdr3_nt: TGCGCCAGCAGCCAAAGCGTAGGGATAGGCACTGAAGCTTTCTTT
clone_size: .; v_call: TRBV28; d_call: .; j_call: TRBJ2-1; cdr3_aa: CASSLLPGNVQFF; cdr3_nt: TGTGCCAGCAGTTTACTGCCTGGCAATGTGCAGTTCTTC
clone_size: few; v_call: TRBV19; d_call: .; j_call: TRBJ1-2; cdr3_aa: CASSRDNVYGYTF; cdr3_nt: TGTGCCAGTAGCCGGGACAACGTTTATGGCTACACCTTC
clone_size: few; v_call: TRBV27; d_call: .; j_call: TRBJ1-1; cdr3_aa: CASSLIGAYTEAFF; cdr3_nt: TGTGCCAGCAGTTTAATCGGGGCCTACACTGAAGCTTTCTTT
clone_size: .; v_call: TRBV11-2; d_call: TRBD2; j_call: TRBJ2-3; cdr3_aa: CASSLAVAGGSTDTQYF; cdr3_nt: TGTGCCAGCAGCTTAGCAGTAGCGGGGGGTAGCACAGATACGCAGTATTTT
clone_size: .; v_call: TRBV24-1; d_call: .; j_call: TRBJ2-5; cdr3_aa: CATSDPAQESGAQYF; cdr3_nt: TGTGCCACCAGTGATCCCGCACAGGAGTCGGGCGCCCAGTACTTC
clone_size: few; v_call: TRBV20-1; d_call: TRBD1; j_call: TRBJ2-3; cdr3_aa: CSAAYGTGARRDTQYF; cdr3_nt: TGCAGTGCAGCCTATGGGACAGGGGCTCGGAGAGATACGCAGTATTTT
clone_size: .; v_call: TRBV5-1; d_call: .; j_call: TRBJ1-2; cdr3_aa: CASSLEPPGGYTF; cdr3_nt: TGCGCCAGCAGCTTGGAACCTCCGGGGGGCTACACCTTC
clone_size: few; v_call: TRBV24-1; d_call: TRBD1; j_call: TRBJ1-4; cdr3_aa: CATSDPRTGGEKLFF; cdr3_nt: TGTGCCACCAGTGATCCGAGGACAGGTGGCGAAAAACTGTTTTTT
clone_size: many; v_call: TRBV28; d_call: .; j_call: TRBJ2-3; cdr3_aa: CASTQVGGTDTQYF; cdr3_nt: TGTGCCAGCACCCAAGTGGGGGGTACAGATACGCAGTATTTT
clone_size: .; v_call: TRBV12-3/TRBV12-4; d_call: .; j_call: TRBJ1-5; cdr3_aa: CASSSTWGKLYSNQPQHF; cdr3_nt: TGTGCCAGCAGCTCCACGTGGGGAAAACTTTATAGCAATCAGCCCCAGCATTTT
clone_size: many; v_call: TRBV5-1; d_call: .; j_call: TRBJ2-7; cdr3_aa: CASSLIGSYEQYF; cdr3_nt: TGTGCCAGCAGTTTAATTGGGTCCTACGAGCAGTACTTC
clone_size: .; v_call: TRBV12-3/TRBV12-4; d_call: .; j_call: TRBJ2-2; cdr3_aa: CASSPTRKGTGELFF; cdr3_nt: TGTGCCAGCAGTCCCACACGGAAGGGGACCGGGGAGCTGTTTTTT
clone_size: .; v_call: TRBV7-9; d_call: .; j_call: TRBJ2-3; cdr3_aa: CATSGVGGTQYF; cdr3_nt: TGTGCCACGTCCGGGGTTGGCGGTACGCAGTATTTT
clone_size: .; v_call: TRBV7-9; d_call: .; j_call: TRBJ2-1; cdr3_aa: CASSAPNRVFNEQFF; cdr3_nt: TGTGCCAGCAGCGCCCCTAACCGGGTCTTCAATGAGCAGTTCTTC
clone_size: .; v_call: TRBV10-3; d_call: .; j_call: TRBJ2-3; cdr3_aa: CAISEGESDISTDTQYF; cdr3_nt: TGTGCCATCAGTGAGGGGGAGTCTGATATTAGCACAGATACGCAGTATTTT
clone_size: once; v_call: TRBV5-1; d_call: TRBD2; j_call: TRBJ2-7; cdr3_aa: CASSLSGSWDEQYF; cdr3_nt: TGCGCCAGCAGCTTGAGCGGGAGTTGGGACGAGCAGTACTTC
clone_size: .; v_call: TRBV27; d_call: .; j_call: TRBJ2-7; cdr3_aa: CASSPGYSNEQYF; cdr3_nt: TGTGCCAGCAGTCCGGGATACTCCAACGAGCAGTACTTC
clone_size: many; v_call: TRBV29-1; d_call: .; j_call: TRBJ2-1; cdr3_aa: CSVDLGPRDEQFF; cdr3_nt: TGCAGCGTTGATCTGGGGCCGCGCGATGAGCAGTTCTTC
clone_size: few; v_call: TRBV20-1; d_call: .; j_call: TRBJ2-6; cdr3_aa: CSASRGSGANVLTF; cdr3_nt: TGCAGTGCTAGTCGCGGGTCTGGGGCCAACGTCCTGACTTTC
clone_size: few; v_call: TRBV7-3; d_call: .; j_call: TRBJ2-1; cdr3_aa: CASSLTAQTTYNEQFF; cdr3_nt: TGTGCCAGCAGCTTAACTGCGCAGACCACTTACAATGAGCAGTTCTTC
clone_size: few; v_call: TRBV15; d_call: .; j_call: TRBJ2-1; cdr3_aa: CATSRDLGEVGEQFF; cdr3_nt: TGTGCCACCAGCAGAGATCTGGGGGAAGTTGGTGAGCAGTTCTTC
clone_size: few; v_call: TRBV27; d_call: TRBD2; j_call: TRBJ2-3; cdr3_aa: CASSPSLGVAGGKDTQYF; cdr3_nt: TGTGCCAGCAGTCCCAGCCTGGGAGTGGCGGGGGGGAAGGATACGCAGTATTTT
clone_size: few; v_call: TRBV27; d_call: .; j_call: TRBJ1-2; cdr3_aa: CASSLGRAARPYGYTF; cdr3_nt: TGTGCCAGCAGCCTGGGCCGGGCAGCACGCCCCTATGGCTACACCTTC
clone_size: .; v_call: TRBV27; d_call: .; j_call: TRBJ1-2; cdr3_aa: CASSSLTEIQGSGYTF; cdr3_nt: TGTGCCAGCAGTTCCCTAACCGAAATTCAGGGTAGTGGCTACACCTTC
clone_size: .; v_call: TRBV20-1; d_call: .; j_call: TRBJ2-1; cdr3_aa: CSASYLNVQFF; cdr3_nt: TGCAGTGCTAGTTACCTCAATGTGCAGTTCTTC
clone_size: few; v_call: TRBV20-1; d_call: .; j_call: TRBJ1-1; cdr3_aa: CSAVRGPGDTEAFF; cdr3_nt: TGCAGTGCCGTCCGGGGTCCAGGGGACACTGAAGCTTTCTTT
clone_size: many; v_call: TRBV7-2; d_call: .; j_call: TRBJ2-7; cdr3_aa: CASSLYGQSSYEQYF; cdr3_nt: TGTGCCAGCAGCTTGTATGGACAGAGCTCCTACGAGCAGTACTTC
clone_size: few; v_call: TRBV27; d_call: TRBD1; j_call: TRBJ2-3; cdr3_aa: CASKDRDRFTDTQYF; cdr3_nt: TGTGCCAGCAAAGACAGGGATCGATTCACAGATACGCAGTATTTT
clone_size: many; v_call: TRBV12-3/TRBV12-4; d_call: .; j_call: TRBJ1-6; cdr3_aa: CASSLRHSPLHF; cdr3_nt: TGTGCCAGCAGTTTGCGCCATTCACCCCTCCACTTT
clone_size: few; v_call: TRBV29-1; d_call: TRBD2; j_call: TRBJ2-1; cdr3_aa: CSSRGGLAGVEQFF; cdr3_nt: TGCAGCTCGAGGGGGGGACTAGCGGGAGTTGAGCAGTTCTTC
clone_size: .; v_call: TRBV6-2/TRBV6-3; d_call: .; j_call: TRBJ1-5; cdr3_aa: CASSIGQVESAQHF; cdr3_nt: TGTGCCAGCAGTATTGGGCAGGTGGAATCAGCCCAGCATTTT
clone_size: .; v_call: TRBV20-1; d_call: .; j_call: TRBJ2-7; cdr3_aa: CSAISSVSYEQYF; cdr3_nt: TGCAGTGCCATTTCCTCCGTCTCCTACGAGCAGTACTTC
clone_size: .; v_call: TRBV29-1; d_call: TRBD2; j_call: TRBJ2-1; cdr3_aa: CSASGLVYNEQFF; cdr3_nt: TGCAGCGCTAGCGGATTAGTTTACAATGAGCAGTTCTTC
clone_size: .; v_call: TRBV5-5; d_call: .; j_call: TRBJ2-3; cdr3_aa: CTSSLGSTDTQYF; cdr3_nt: TGTACCAGCAGCTTGGGGAGCACAGATACGCAGTATTTT
clone_size: .; v_call: TRBV25-1; d_call: .; j_call: TRBJ2-5; cdr3_aa: CASSDGTPKETQYF; cdr3_nt: TGTGCCAGCAGTGACGGGACACCAAAAGAGACCCAGTACTTC
clone_size: few; v_call: TRBV6-6; d_call: .; j_call: TRBJ2-5; cdr3_aa: CASSYVRVGNQETQYF; cdr3_nt: TGTGCCAGCAGTTATGTGAGGGTCGGGAACCAAGAGACCCAGTACTTC
clone_size: .; v_call: TRBV12-3/TRBV12-4; d_call: .; j_call: TRBJ2-3; cdr3_aa: CASSLGLTDRQYF; cdr3_nt: TGTGCCAGCAGCCTGGGACTTACAGATAGGCAGTATTTT